What follows is one TCR beta chain and its context. Its antigen is still unknown. These data originate in a study of OX40 agonist ivuxolimab in advanced cancers. Study summary: Among those enrolled, mean age was about 63 years (range roughly 20 to 85) and 82.7% were male. Study conclusions and caveats: There was clonal expansion of CD4+ and CD8+ blood T cells by week 6 at 0.1 to 3.0 mg/kg. Compared with CD4+, CD8+ T cells on average had more expanded clones. Among the lowest peripheral clonal expansion occurred in 0.1-3.0 mg/kg partial responders.

Method: immunoSEQ multiplex PCR; TCRdb's copy keeps in-frame clones and lacks some. The sample carries 50,000 or so clones, 80% to 95% recorded once. The receptor's source is an adult with an advanced solid tumor such as melanoma, head and neck, liver or kidney cancer. This sample comprised CD4+ or CD8+ T cells sorted from blood, obtained in a trial of the OX40 agonist ivuxolimab.

The CDR3 sequence: CATSLSGITQYF. The CDR3 region has the DNA TGTGCCACATCTCTATCAGGGATAACCCAGTACTTC. This sequence joins TRBV28 and TRBJ2-5; tentatively, D is TRBD1 (5 bases). CDR1 and CDR2 from the germline V gene are MDHEN and SYDVKM. Trimming stripped 10 bases from V and 8 bases from J, with 17 bases between. The CDR3 is 12 residues long.